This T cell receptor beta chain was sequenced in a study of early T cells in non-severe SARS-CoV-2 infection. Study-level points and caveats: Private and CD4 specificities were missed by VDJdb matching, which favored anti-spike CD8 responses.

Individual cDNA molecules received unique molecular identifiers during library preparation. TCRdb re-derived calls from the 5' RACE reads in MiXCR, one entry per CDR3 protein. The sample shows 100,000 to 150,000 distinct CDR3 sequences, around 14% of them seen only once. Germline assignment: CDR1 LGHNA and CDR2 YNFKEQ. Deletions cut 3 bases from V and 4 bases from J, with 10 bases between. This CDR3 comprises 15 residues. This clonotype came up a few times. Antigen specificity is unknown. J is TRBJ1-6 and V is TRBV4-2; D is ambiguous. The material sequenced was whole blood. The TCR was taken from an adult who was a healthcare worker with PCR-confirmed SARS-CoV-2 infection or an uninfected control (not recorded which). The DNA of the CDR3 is TGTGCCAGCAGCCACGACACATCGTATAATTCACCCCTCCACTTT. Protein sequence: CASSHDTSYNSPLHF.